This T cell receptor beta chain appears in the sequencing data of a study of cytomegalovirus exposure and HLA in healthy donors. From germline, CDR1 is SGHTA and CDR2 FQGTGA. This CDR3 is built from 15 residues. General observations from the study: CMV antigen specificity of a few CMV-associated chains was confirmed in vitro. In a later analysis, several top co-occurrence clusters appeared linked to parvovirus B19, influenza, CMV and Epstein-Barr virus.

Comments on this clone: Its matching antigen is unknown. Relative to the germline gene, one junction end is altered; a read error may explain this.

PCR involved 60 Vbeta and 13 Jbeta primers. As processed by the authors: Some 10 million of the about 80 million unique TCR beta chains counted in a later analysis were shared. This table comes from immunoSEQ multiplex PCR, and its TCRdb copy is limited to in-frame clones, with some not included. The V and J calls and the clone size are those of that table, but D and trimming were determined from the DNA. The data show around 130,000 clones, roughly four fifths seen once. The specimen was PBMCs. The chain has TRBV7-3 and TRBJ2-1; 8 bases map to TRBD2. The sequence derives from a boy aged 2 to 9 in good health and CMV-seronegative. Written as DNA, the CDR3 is TGTGCCAGCAGCGTAACTAGCGGAACCTACAATGAGCAGTTCTTC. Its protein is CASSVTSGTYNEQFF. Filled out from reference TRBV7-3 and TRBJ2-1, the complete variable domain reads GAGVSQTPSNKVTEKGKYVELRCDPISGHTALYWYRQSLGQGPEFLIYFQGTGAADDSGLPNDRFFAVRPEGSVSTLKIQRTERGDSAVYLCASSVTSGTYNEQFFGPGTRLTVL.